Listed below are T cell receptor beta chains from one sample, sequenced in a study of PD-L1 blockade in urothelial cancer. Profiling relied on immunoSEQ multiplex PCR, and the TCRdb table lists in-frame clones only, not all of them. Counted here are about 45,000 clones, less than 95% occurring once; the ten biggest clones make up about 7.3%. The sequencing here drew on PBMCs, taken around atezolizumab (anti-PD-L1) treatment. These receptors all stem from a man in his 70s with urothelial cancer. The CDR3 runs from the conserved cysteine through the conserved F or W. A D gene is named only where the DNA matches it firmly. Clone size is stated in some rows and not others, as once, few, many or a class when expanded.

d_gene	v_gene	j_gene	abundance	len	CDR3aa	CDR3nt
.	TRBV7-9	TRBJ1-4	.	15	CASSLGTGLNEKLFF	TGTGCCAGCAGCTTAGGAACAGGGCTTAATGAAAAACTGTTTTTT
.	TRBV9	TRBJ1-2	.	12	CASSGGGYGYTF	TGTGCCAGCAGCGGGGGGGGCTATGGCTACACCTTC
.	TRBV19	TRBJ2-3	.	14	CASSVLGAGDTQYF	TGTGCCAGTAGTGTCCTAGGAGCTGGAGATACGCAGTATTTT
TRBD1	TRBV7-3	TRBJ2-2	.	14	CASSSNRGDGELFF	TGTGCCAGCAGCTCAAACAGGGGGGACGGGGAGCTGTTTTTT
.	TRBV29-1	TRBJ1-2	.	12	CSVRGGVYGYTF	TGCAGCGTTCGTGGAGGGGTTTATGGCTACACCTTC
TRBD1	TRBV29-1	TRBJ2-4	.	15	CSVGDRQGAKNIQYF	TGCAGCGTTGGAGATCGACAGGGGGCCAAAAACATTCAGTACTTC
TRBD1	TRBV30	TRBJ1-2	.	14	CAWSATGTGDGYTF	TGTGCCTGGAGTGCCACCGGGACAGGGGATGGCTACACCTTC
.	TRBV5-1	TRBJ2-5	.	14	CASSFSGRGETQYF	TGCGCCAGCAGCTTTTCTGGTAGGGGGGAGACCCAGTACTTC
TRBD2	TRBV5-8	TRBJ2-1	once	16	CASSLAGLAGYNEQFF	TGTGCCAGCAGCTTGGCCGGACTAGCGGGGTACAATGAGCAGTTCTTC
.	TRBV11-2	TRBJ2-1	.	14	CASSYQTDGNEQFF	TGTGCCAGCAGCTACCAGACTGACGGTAATGAGCAGTTCTTC
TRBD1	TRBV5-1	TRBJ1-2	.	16	CASSLVAGGNNYGYTF	TGCGCCAGCAGCTTGGTAGCAGGGGGCAATAACTATGGCTACACCTTC
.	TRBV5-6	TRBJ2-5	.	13	CASSLFLQETQYF	TGTGCCAGCAGCTTGTTTCTTCAAGAGACCCAGTACTTC
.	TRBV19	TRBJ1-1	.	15	CASSISGRLTYEAFF	TGTGCCAGTAGTATTTCGGGCAGACTAACTTATGAAGCTTTCTTT
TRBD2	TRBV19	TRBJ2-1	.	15	CASRGLAGGENEQFF	TGTGCCAGTAGGGGACTAGCGGGAGGGGAAAATGAGCAGTTCTTC
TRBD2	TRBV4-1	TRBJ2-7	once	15	CASSQVAGGPYEQYF	TGCGCCAGCAGCCAAGTGGCGGGAGGGCCGTACGAGCAGTACTTC
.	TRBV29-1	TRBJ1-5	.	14	CSVEGGYSNQPQHF	TGCAGCGTTGAGGGGGGTTATAGCAATCAGCCCCAGCATTTT
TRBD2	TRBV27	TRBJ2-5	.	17	CASRSLSSGKGKETQYF	TGTGCCAGCAGATCCCTATCTAGCGGGAAGGGGAAAGAGACCCAGTACTTC
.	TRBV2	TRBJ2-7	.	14	CASSDWALNNEQYF	TGTGCCAGCAGTGACTGGGCCTTAAACAACGAGCAGTACTTC
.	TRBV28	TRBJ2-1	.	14	CASRKTGLGYEQFF	TGTGCCAGCAGAAAGACAGGACTAGGCTATGAGCAGTTCTTC
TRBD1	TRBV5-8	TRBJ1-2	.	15	CASSRGDRINYGYTF	TGTGCCAGCAGCCGAGGGGACAGGATTAACTATGGCTACACCTTC
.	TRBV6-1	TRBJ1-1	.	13	CASSADILTEAFF	TGTGCCAGCAGTGCGGACATCCTCACTGAAGCTTTCTTT
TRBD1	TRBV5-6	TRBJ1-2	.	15	CASSLRDRGGYGYTF	TGTGCCAGCAGCTTGAGGGACAGGGGTGGCTATGGCTACACCTTC
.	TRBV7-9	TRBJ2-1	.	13	CASRTEGVNEQFF	TGTGCCAGCAGAACAGAGGGGGTCAATGAGCAGTTCTTC
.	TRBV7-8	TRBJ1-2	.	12	CASSLSGDGYTF	TGTGCCAGCAGCTTATCGGGGGATGGCTACACCTTC
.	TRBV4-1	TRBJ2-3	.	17	CASSQSYYQSPTDTQYF	TGCGCCAGCAGCCAAAGTTACTACCAAAGCCCCACAGATACGCAGTATTTT
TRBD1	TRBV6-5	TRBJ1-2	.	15	CASSTGQISNYGYTF	TGTGCCAGCAGTACGGGACAGATCTCCAACTATGGCTACACCTTC
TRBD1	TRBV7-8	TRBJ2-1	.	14	CASSWDRRDNEQFF	TGTGCCAGCAGCTGGGACAGGCGTGACAATGAGCAGTTCTTC
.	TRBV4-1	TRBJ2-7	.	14	CASSQTGMSYEQYF	TGCGCCAGCAGCCAAACAGGGATGTCCTACGAGCAGTACTTC
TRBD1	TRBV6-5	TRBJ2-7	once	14	CASQEQGAFYEQYF	TGTGCCTCCCAAGAGCAGGGGGCGTTCTACGAGCAGTACTTC
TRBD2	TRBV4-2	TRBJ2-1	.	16	CASSLHGAGGPNEQFF	TGTGCCAGCAGCCTACATGGGGCGGGAGGGCCTAATGAGCAGTTCTTC
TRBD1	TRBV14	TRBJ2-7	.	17	CASSQLGQGKLLGEQYF	TGTGCCAGCAGCCAACTCGGACAGGGGAAACTCCTGGGCGAGCAGTACTTC
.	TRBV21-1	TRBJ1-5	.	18	CASSKGWEAPPSNQPQHF	TGTGCCAGCAGCAAAGGGTGGGAGGCACCACCTTCCAATCAGCCCCAGCATTTT
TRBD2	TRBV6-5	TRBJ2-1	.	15	CASRRLADSYNEQFF	TGTGCCAGCAGACGACTAGCGGACTCCTACAATGAGCAGTTCTTC
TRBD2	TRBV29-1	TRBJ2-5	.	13	CSVVTSGRETQYF	TGCAGCGTTGTGACTAGCGGGAGGGAGACCCAGTACTTC
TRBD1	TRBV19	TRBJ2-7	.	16	CASSTRTGLALYEQYF	TGTGCCAGTAGTACCAGGACAGGATTAGCACTCTACGAGCAGTACTTC
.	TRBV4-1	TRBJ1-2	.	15	CASSQAGVGGYGYTF	TGCGCCAGCAGCCAAGCAGGGGTAGGGGGTTATGGCTACACCTTC
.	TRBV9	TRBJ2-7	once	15	CASSLDPWGAYEQYF	TGTGCCAGCAGCCTGGACCCCTGGGGGGCCTACGAGCAGTACTTC
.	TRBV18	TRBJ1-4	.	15	CASSPGTGFDEKLFF	TGTGCCAGCTCACCAGGTACAGGATTTGATGAAAAACTGTTTTTT
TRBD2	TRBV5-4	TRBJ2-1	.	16	CASSTRGGSSYNEQFF	TGTGCCAGCAGCACCCGTGGCGGGAGCTCCTACAATGAGCAGTTCTTC
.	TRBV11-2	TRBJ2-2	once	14	CASSLALNTGELFF	TGTGCCAGCAGCTTAGCCCTCAACACCGGGGAGCTGTTTTTT
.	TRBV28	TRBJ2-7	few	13	CASLLAGSHEQYF	TGTGCCAGCCTCTTGGCAGGCTCCCACGAGCAGTACTTC
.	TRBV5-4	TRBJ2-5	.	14	CASSNRQELETQYF	TGTGCCAGCAGCAACCGACAGGAACTTGAGACCCAGTACTTC
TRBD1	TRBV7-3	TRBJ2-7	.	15	CASSLTGGDGYEQYF	TGTGCCAGCAGCTTGACAGGGGGGGACGGCTACGAGCAGTACTTC
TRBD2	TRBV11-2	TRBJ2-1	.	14	CASSFGEGYNEQFF	TGTGCCAGCAGTTTCGGGGAGGGTTACAATGAGCAGTTCTTC
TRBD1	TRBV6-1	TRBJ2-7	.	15	CASSSGTGSSYEQYF	TGTGCCAGCAGCTCCGGGACAGGAAGCTCCTACGAGCAGTACTTC
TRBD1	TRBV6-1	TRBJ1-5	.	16	CASTDRGPTGNQPQHF	TGTGCCAGCACTGACAGGGGCCCTACTGGCAATCAGCCCCAGCATTTT
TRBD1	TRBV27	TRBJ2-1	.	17	CASSLGLLRDRVNEQFF	TGTGCCAGCAGTTTAGGTCTCCTCCGGGACAGGGTCAATGAGCAGTTCTTC
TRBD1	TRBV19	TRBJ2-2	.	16	CASSMGPGQGTGELFF	TGTGCCAGTAGTATGGGCCCAGGACAGGGGACCGGGGAGCTGTTTTTT
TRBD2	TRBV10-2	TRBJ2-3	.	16	CASSEGGLAGGGAQYF	TGCGCCAGCAGTGAGGGGGGACTAGCGGGCGGTGGGGCGCAGTATTTT
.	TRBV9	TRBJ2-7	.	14	CASSSPPGLYEQYF	TGTGCCAGCAGCTCACCTCCAGGACTCTACGAGCAGTACTTC
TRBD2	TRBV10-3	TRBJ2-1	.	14	CAISLGLGDNEQFF	TGTGCCATCAGTTTGGGACTAGGTGACAATGAGCAGTTCTTC
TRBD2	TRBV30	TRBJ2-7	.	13	CAWNSGGPHEQYF	TGTGCCTGGAATTCGGGAGGGCCCCACGAGCAGTACTTC
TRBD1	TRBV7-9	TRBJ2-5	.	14	CASSLGQGVKTQYF	TGTGCCAGCAGCTTAGGACAGGGGGTAAAGACCCAGTACTTC
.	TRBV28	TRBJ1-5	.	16	CASRPTGGWHNQPQHF	TGTGCCAGCAGACCGACGGGGGGATGGCACAATCAGCCCCAGCATTTT
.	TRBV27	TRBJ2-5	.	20	CASSLSGDIGGRLVQETQYF	TGTGCCAGCAGTTTATCGGGAGACATCGGTGGGAGACTTGTTCAAGAGACCCAGTACTTC